The clone carrying this TCR beta chain was found a few times. No antigen is known for it. The data are from a study of OX40 agonist ivuxolimab in advanced cancers. The overall study: At 82.7% male, the cohort had a mean age of about 55 years, ranging from 23 to 79. General study points: CD8+ T cells (on average) carried more expanded clones than CD4+ T cells.

The CDR3 extends over 16 amino acids. The V end was cut by 0 bases, the J end by 1 base, with 11 bases between. Germline loops: CDR1 SGHRS, CDR2 YFSETQ. Profiled with immunoSEQ multiplex PCR; TCRdb holds only in-frame clones, not every one. The sample contains fewer than 85,000 clones, more than 70% of which appear only once. Source: CD4+ or CD8+ T cells sorted from blood, taken in a trial of the OX40 agonist ivuxolimab. The J gene is TRBJ1-3, the V gene TRBV5-1; D not resolved. The clonotype originates from an adult with an advanced solid tumor such as melanoma, head and neck, liver or kidney cancer. The CDR3 here is CASSLDGVWSGNTIYF. The CDR3 DNA follows: TGCGCCAGCAGCTTGGACGGGGTTTGGTCTGGAAACACCATATATTTT.